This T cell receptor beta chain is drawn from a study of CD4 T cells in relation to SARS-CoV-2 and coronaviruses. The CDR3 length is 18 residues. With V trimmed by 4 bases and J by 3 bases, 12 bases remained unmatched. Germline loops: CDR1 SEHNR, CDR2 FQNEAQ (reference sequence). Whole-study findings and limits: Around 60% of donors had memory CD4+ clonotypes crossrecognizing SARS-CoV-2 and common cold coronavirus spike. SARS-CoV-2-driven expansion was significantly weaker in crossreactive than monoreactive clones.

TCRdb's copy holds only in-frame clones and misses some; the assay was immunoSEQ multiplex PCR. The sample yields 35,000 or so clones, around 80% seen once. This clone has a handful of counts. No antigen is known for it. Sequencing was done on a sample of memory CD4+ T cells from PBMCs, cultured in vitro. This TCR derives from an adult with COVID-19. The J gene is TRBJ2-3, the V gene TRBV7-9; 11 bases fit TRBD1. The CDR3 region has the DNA TGTGCCAGCAGCTCAAGGACAGGGGGCTTGAGTCGGACAGATACGCAGTATTTT. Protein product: CASSSRTGGLSRTDTQYF. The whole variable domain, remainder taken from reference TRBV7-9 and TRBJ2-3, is DTGVSQNPRHKITKRGQNVTFRCDPISEHNRLYWYRQTLGQGPEFLTYFQNEAQLEKSRLLSDRFSAERPKGSFSTLEIQRTEQGDSAMYLCASSSRTGGLSRTDTQYFGPGTRLTVL.